Here is one T cell receptor (beta chain) with its context. The antigen is unknown. In TCRdb, the 5' RACE reads were re-called with MiXCR into one record per CDR3 protein. Among about 6,000 distinct CDR3 sequences listed, roughly three fifths were seen once. Study findings and constraints: Larger-cohort validation covered only one TCR beta V-J rearrangement.

The receptor's source is a female donor with breast cancer. The sequencing input was naive CD4+ T cells sorted from blood. As to subset: naive CD4+ T cells, CD4+CD45RA+CD25-.

CDR3 loop: CSVGGSGAVANEQFF. The CDR3 DNA reads TGCAGCGTTGGCGGTTCGGGAGCGGTGGCTAATGAGCAGTTCTTC. V is TRBV29-1 and J is TRBJ2-1; maybe TRBD2 (6 bases). In germline, CDR1 is SQVTM, CDR2 ANQGSEA. The V end lost 4 bases, the J end lost 7 bases, and 20 bases lay between the germline ends. CDR3 length: 15 residues.